Listed here are 25 T cell receptor beta chains from one sample, sequenced in a study of cytomegalovirus exposure and HLA in healthy donors. The PCR used 60 Vbeta and 13 Jbeta primers. Sequencing was performed with immunoSEQ multiplex PCR; in TCRdb, only in-frame clones are kept and a portion is missing. This table holds roughly 99,000 clones, around 67% found once. Sequencing was carried out using PBMCs. The receptors stem from a middle-aged woman in good health and CMV-seropositive.

The genes are TRBV30 and TRBJ1-3; D not certain. This CDR3 is built from 13 residues. The V gene's germline CDR1 is GTSNPN and CDR2 SVGIG (reference sequence). Trimming stripped 4 bases from V and 2 bases from J, with 9 bases between. The CDR3 coding sequence is TGTGCCTGGAACCCAGGCCCTGGAAACACCATATATTTT. This encodes CAWNPGPGNTIYF.

This chain joins TRBV2 and TRBJ1-2, with D maybe TRBD1 (5 bases). Germline CDR1 and CDR2: SNHLY and FYNNEI. The CDR3 sequence is 13 residues long. Trimming took off 5 bases at V and 1 base at J, with 8 bases between the two ends. CDR3 nucleotide sequence: TGTGCCAGCAGTACAGGAGATAACTATGGCTACACCTTC. It is translated as CASSTGDNYGYTF.

V and J are TRBV27 and TRBJ1-1; possibly TRBD1 for D (6 bases). CDR1 MNHEY and CDR2 SMNVEV come from the germline V gene (reference sequence). The V and J ends lost 5 bases and 4 bases respectively, with 20 bases between them. CDR3 length equals 16 residues. The CDR3 is CASSPKRGGPSTEAFF. The CDR3 coding sequence is TGTGCCAGCAGTCCAAAACGGGGGGGCCCGTCCACTGAAGCTTTCTTT.

J is TRBJ1-5 and V is TRBV9; D possibly corresponds to TRBD1 (6 bases). This CDR3 spans 15 amino acids. Deletions cut 3 bases from V and 5 bases from J, with 15 bases between. In germline, CDR1 is SGDLS, CDR2 YYNGEE. The CDR3 DNA sequence: TGTGCCAGCAGCGAAGGGAACAGGGACCATCAGCCCCAGCATTTT. It is translated as CASSEGNRDHQPQHF.

V usage is TRBV6-1 and J usage is TRBJ1-1; D is unresolved. Trimming removed 8 bases at V and 1 base at J, with 8 bases between. CDR1 is MNHNS and CDR2 is SASEGT in the germline V gene. The CDR3 contains 12 residues. In DNA form, the CDR3 reads TGTGCCAGCCGTTTAGCGAACACTGAAGCTTTCTTT. Protein product: CASRLANTEAFF.

Of note for this clone: Additional DNA sequences in this sample encode the identical CDR3. This sequence joins TRBV30 and TRBJ2-7; possible D gene TRBD1, 5 bases. There are 12 residues in the CDR3. The V end lost 0 bases, the J end lost 3 bases, and 6 bases lay between the germline ends. Germline values: CDR1 GTSNPN, CDR2 SVGIG (reference sequence). The CDR3 reads CAWSVQGYEQYF. The CDR3 region has the DNA TGTGCCTGGAGTGTCCAGGGCTACGAGCAGTACTTC.

This clone was seen only a few times. This chain connects TRBV29-1 to TRBJ1-2; no reliable D call. Between the trimmed V and J ends, which lost 2 bases and 7 bases, there was a span of 11 bases. The CDR3 contains 12 residues. Germline CDR1 SQVTM, CDR2 ANQGSEA. The CDR3 is CSVESSSGGYTF. The CDR3 DNA sequence: TGCAGCGTTGAATCTTCCTCCGGTGGCTACACCTTC.

This rearrangement joins TRBV5-4 to TRBJ2-2, with D perhaps matching TRBD2 (6 bases). The germline gives CDR1 SGHNT, CDR2 YYREEE (reference sequence). V lost 6 bases, J lost 0 bases, and 9 bases lay in between. The CDR3 totals 14 residues. CDR3 loop: CASTGTSNTGELFF. The CDR3 DNA sequence: TGTGCCAGCACCGGGACTTCGAACACCGGGGAGCTGTTTTTT.

The chain couples TRBV7-2 to TRBJ1-4; D is ambiguous. Trimming shortened V by 4 bases and J by 0 bases, and 12 bases separated the two germline ends. The CDR3 extends over 16 amino acids. Germline assignment: CDR1 SGHTA and CDR2 FQGNSA. CDR3 bases: TGTGCCAGCAGCTCTCGCCTCGGAGCAACTAATGAAAAACTGTTTTTT. Translating it yields CASSSRLGATNEKLFF. The variable domain in full, with the rest retrieved from reference TRBV7-2 and TRBJ1-4, is GAGVSQSPSNKVTEKGKDVELRCDPISGHTALYWYRQSLGQGLEFLIYFQGNSAPDKSGLPSDRFSAERTGGSVSTLTIQRTQQEDSAVYLCASSSRLGATNEKLFFGSGTQLSVL.

The table lists this clone with a count of one. The chain employs TRBV4-1 and TRBJ2-5, with 8 nucleotides matching TRBD1. The germline V gene has CDR1 MGHRA and CDR2 YSYEKL. This CDR3 is built from 15 residues. The V gene end was trimmed by 3 bases and the J gene end by 5 bases; junction bases not matched to a gene: 8. CDR3 sequence (DNA): TGCGCCAGCAGCCAGGTCTCAGGGGGCACGGAGACCCAGTACTTC. Protein product: CASSQVSGGTETQYF.

The V and J genes are TRBV5-1 and TRBJ2-1; 7 nucleotides agree with TRBD1. Germline V gives CDR1 SGHRS, CDR2 YFSETQ. The junction had 6 bases not matched to a gene; V was cut back by 3 bases and J by 0 bases. The CDR3 extends over 16 amino acids. The CDR3 nucleotides are TGCGCCAGCAGCTGGACACAGGGGAGCTCCTACAATGAGCAGTTCTTC. Translation gives CASSWTQGSSYNEQFF.

This chain uses TRBV9 with TRBJ2-5; maybe TRBD2 (5 bases). Trimming left V 4 bases short and J 6 bases short, with 16 bases between. The CDR3 runs 14 residues. The V gene's germline CDR1 is SGDLS and CDR2 YYNGEE. The CDR3 spells CASSPSGAAKTQYF. The CDR3 DNA follows: TGTGCCAGCAGCCCCAGCGGAGCAGCGAAGACCCAGTACTTC.

The chain uses TRBV6-5 and TRBJ2-1; a weak D match, TRBD1 (6 bases). The CDR3 runs to 16 residues. Trimming shortened V by 2 bases and J by 0 bases, and 11 bases separated the two germline ends. Looked up from germline, CDR1 is MNHEY and CDR2 is SVGAGI. CDR3 sequence: CASSYNRVSSYNEQFF. CDR3 nucleotides: TGTGCCAGCAGTTACAACAGGGTTAGCTCCTACAATGAGCAGTTCTTC.

The chain links TRBV5-6 to TRBJ2-2; TRBD1 aligns across 9 bases. With 4 bases clipped from V and 3 bases from J, the junction kept 4 bases outside the gene matches. From germline, CDR1 is SGHDT and CDR2 YYEEEE. This CDR3 contains 15 residues. In nucleotides, the CDR3 is TGTGCCAGCAGCAAGGACAGGGGTCACACCGGGGAGCTGTTTTTT. It encodes CASSKDRGHTGELFF.

This chain joins TRBV19 and TRBJ2-3; 7 nucleotides align to TRBD2. The CDR3 sequence is 19 residues long. From germline, CDR1 is LNHDA and CDR2 SQIVND (reference sequence). V lost 4 bases and J lost 1; bases outside the gene matches: 17. The CDR3 nucleotides are TGTGCCAGTAGTACAGCGGGGCTTCATTATCGTCTGGGCACAGATACGCAGTATTTT. It encodes CASSTAGLHYRLGTDTQYF.

The chain carries TRBV30 and TRBJ2-2; the D gene is possibly TRBD2 (5 bases). From germline, CDR1 is GTSNPN and CDR2 SVGIG (reference sequence). V was pared by 2 bases and J by 1 base, with 11 bases between. There are 15 residues in the CDR3. Here the CDR3 reads CAWSTGLGNTGELFF. The DNA for the CDR3 is TGTGCCTGGAGTACCGGACTGGGGAACACCGGGGAGCTGTTTTTT.

This clone was seen only a few times. The chain employs TRBV6-5 and TRBJ2-3, with a tentative D call TRBD2 (5 bases). CDR3 length: 13 amino acids. Germline V gene data show CDR1 as MNHEY and CDR2 as SVGAGI. Trimming took 0 bases from V and 8 from J, leaving 9 bases between them. The CDR3 nucleotides read TGTGCCAGCAGTTACTCCCGTGGAGGTACGCAGTATTTT. This sequence encodes CASSYSRGGTQYF.

The CDR3 bases are TGTGCCAGCAGCGTAGCTTGGGCCAGCACTGAAGCTTTCTTT. Its translation is CASSVAWASTEAFF. V usage is TRBV9 and J usage is TRBJ1-1; D unclear. Trimming left V 0 bases short and J 4 bases short, with 10 bases between. The CDR3 consists of 14 residues. Germline assignment: CDR1 SGDLS and CDR2 YYNGEE.

The chain uses TRBV30 and TRBJ1-6; perhaps TRBD1 as D (5 bases). V dropped 2 bases and J dropped 5 bases, with 16 bases sitting between them. The germline CDR1 and CDR2 sequences are GTSNPN and SVGIG (reference sequence). This CDR3 spans 16 amino acids. The CDR3 is CAWSPPGTGDNSPLHF. The CDR3 nucleotides are TGTGCCTGGAGTCCCCCCGGGACTGGAGATAATTCACCCCTCCACTTT.

The chain carries TRBV29-1 and TRBJ1-2, with D possibly matching TRBD1 (5 bases). V was pared by 7 bases and J by 4 bases, with 16 bases between. CDR1 and CDR2 from the germline V gene are SQVTM and ANQGSEA. The CDR3 has 13 amino acids. The CDR3 region is CSAVGGTSYGYTF. The CDR3 region has the DNA TGCAGCGCCGTCGGCGGGACTTCCTATGGCTACACCTTC. The full variable domain, completed using reference TRBV29-1 and TRBJ1-2, is SAVISQKPSRDICQRGTSLTIQCQVDSQVTMMFWYRQQPGQSLTLIATANQGSEATYESGFVIDKFPISRPNLTFSTLTVSNMSPEDSSIYLCSAVGGTSYGYTFGSGTRLTVV.

This rearrangement joins TRBV5-8 to TRBJ1-5; 8 nucleotides agree with TRBD1. The CDR3 runs 17 residues. Germline V gene sequence: CDR1 SGHTS, CDR2 YDEGEE. The trim removed 0 bases at V and 0 bases at J, leaving 5 bases unmatched. This CDR3 reads CASSLGQGAHSNQPQHF. DNA for the CDR3: TGTGCCAGCAGCTTGGGGCAGGGGGCGCATAGCAATCAGCCCCAGCATTTT.

The chain links TRBV2 to TRBJ1-5; possibly TRBD1 for D (5 bases). Deletions cut 8 bases from V and 0 bases from J, with 8 bases between. Germline CDR1 and CDR2: SNHLY and FYNNEI. The CDR3 consists of 13 residues. Written as DNA, the CDR3 is TGTGCCAGCCGACAGTATAGCAATCAGCCCCAGCATTTT. It encodes CASRQYSNQPQHF.

This clone was detected once. This chain uses TRBV4-1 with TRBJ1-4; 7 bases are a match to TRBD1. J was trimmed by 5 bases and V by 4 bases; bases with no gene match: 10. The CDR3 consists of 16 residues. Germline lookup yields CDR1 MGHRA and CDR2 YSYEKL. The CDR3 DNA sequence: TGCGCCAGCAGCCTCACTGCCAGGGGGGTAAATGAAAAACTGTTTTTT. This encodes CASSLTARGVNEKLFF.

The V gene is TRBV29-1, the J gene TRBJ2-7; TRBD1 might be the D (5 bases). The CDR3 length is 13 residues. The ends were cut back, 5 bases at V and 3 bases at J, with 14 bases in the middle. Germline lookup yields CDR1 SQVTM and CDR2 ANQGSEA. The CDR3 DNA reads as TGCAGCGTTCTGACAGACGGGTACTACGAGCAGTACTTC. Its translation: CSVLTDGYYEQYF.

The rearrangement links TRBV9 to TRBJ2-7; perhaps TRBD1 as D (5 bases). Trimming removed 0 bases at V and 0 bases at J, with 10 bases between. Per germline, CDR1 SGDLS and CDR2 YYNGEE. The CDR3 loop spans 15 amino acids. CDR3 protein: CASSVDGRDSYEQYF. The CDR3 DNA reads TGTGCCAGCAGCGTAGATGGCAGGGACTCCTACGAGCAGTACTTC.